This T cell receptor beta chain was sequenced for a study of blood T cell repertoires in COVID-19. Whole-study context: The United States, Italy and Spain were the sources of the acute and convalescent COVID-19 samples.

V shed 4 bases and J shed 1 base, with 13 bases lying between them. Germline CDR1 and CDR2: WSHSY and SAAADI. This CDR3 has 15 residues. Per the original methods: Estimation of nucleated cell counts relied on the amplification of reference gene primers. Repertoires were generated with immunoSEQ multiplex PCR, while TCRdb's copy carries only in-frame clones and drops some. That table supplies the V and J calls and clone size; D and trimming were determined from the DNA. Found here are 88,000 or so clones, 86% of them singletons; the top ten hold about 7.7%. The origin of this receptor is a man in his 60s with acute or convalescent COVID-19. The chain combines TRBV10-2 with TRBJ1-1; D call uncertain. Sequences were obtained from peripheral blood. The DNA of the CDR3 is TGCGCCAGCAGTGCTTTTTTAGCGGGGAACACTGAAGCTTTCTTT. Amino acids: CASSAFLAGNTEAFF.